The following is a T cell receptor (beta chain) sequence with its context. The antigen is unknown. This entry belongs to a study of post-analysis software for immune sequencing data. Broader study findings: Patients with multiple sclerosis recorded significantly lower normalized Chao1 diversity than controls, the study found. Elevated frequency relative to controls characterized roughly 5 TRBV segments in patients, TRBV5-6, TRBV5-1 and TRBV20-1 among them. Samples sharing a preparation batch grouped tightly together when assessed by F measure.

Unique molecular identifiers were present in the TCR beta cDNA libraries. Yield was roughly 500,000 cDNA molecules from around 1 to 9.1 million T cells. MiXCR was run by TCRdb on the PCR reads, yielding one entry per CDR3 protein. The sample records a few hundred thousand distinct CDR3 sequences, approximately 46% being singletons. Trimming cost V 2 bases and J 8 bases, with 4 bases left between them. The CDR3 extends over 11 amino acids. Germline-derived CDR1 and CDR2 are MNHEY and SMNVEV (reference sequence). The genes are TRBV27 and TRBJ2-1; D is ambiguous. Material for sequencing was blood. The TCR comes from a girl aged 5-17 years with multiple sclerosis. CDR3 in DNA: TGTGCCAGCAGTTTAAACTATGAGCAGTTCTTC. This sequence encodes CASSLNYEQFF.